This T cell receptor beta chain originates from a study of resident and recirculating memory T cells in vitiligo. At the level of the study: Each patient gave two lesional and two nonlesional epidermal shave biopsies, plus PBMCs. Study-level results: No single dominant TCR clone appeared; lesion clonality varied. Sequences differed between biopsy sites and patients, suggesting private specificity.

Sequencing used immunoSEQ multiplex PCR; TCRdb keeps in-frame clones, though not all of them. The repertoire holds around 78,000 clones, with around 90% as singletons. A note on this clone: The antigen is undetermined.

Germline V gene sequence: CDR1 MNHNY, CDR2 SVGAGI (reference sequence). This CDR3 region has 12 residues. Between the trimmed V and J ends, which lost 6 bases and 4 bases, there was a span of 10 bases. Stable patients also lacked confetti depigmentation, a sign of active vitiligo. The clonotype comes from a male donor with vitiligo. Sequencing was performed on blood. The gene calls are TRBV6-6 and TRBJ2-7; no clear D gene. CDR3 coding DNA: TGTGCCAGCAGCCCTGAGAAGTACGAGCAGTACTTC. Translated, it gives CASSPEKYEQYF.